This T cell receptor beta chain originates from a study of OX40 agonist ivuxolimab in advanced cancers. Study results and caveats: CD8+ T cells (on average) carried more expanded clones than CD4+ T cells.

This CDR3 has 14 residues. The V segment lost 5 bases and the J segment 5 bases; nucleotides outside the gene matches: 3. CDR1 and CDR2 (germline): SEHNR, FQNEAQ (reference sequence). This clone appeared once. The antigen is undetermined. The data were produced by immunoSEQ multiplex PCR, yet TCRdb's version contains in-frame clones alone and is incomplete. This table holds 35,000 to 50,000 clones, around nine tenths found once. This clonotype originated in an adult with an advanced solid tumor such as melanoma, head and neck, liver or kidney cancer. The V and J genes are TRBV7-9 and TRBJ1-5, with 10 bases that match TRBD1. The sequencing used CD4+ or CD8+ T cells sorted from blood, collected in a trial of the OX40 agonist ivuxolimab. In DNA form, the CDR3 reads TGTGCCAGCAGCCTGGGACAGGGGTATCAGCCCCAGCATTTT. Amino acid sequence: CASSLGQGYQPQHF.